The source of this T cell receptor beta chain is a study of cytomegalovirus exposure and HLA in healthy donors. It was with 60 Vbeta and 13 Jbeta primers that the PCR ran. Clones were sequenced by immunoSEQ multiplex PCR, and TCRdb holds only the in-frame ones, with some missing. The table includes about 120,000 clones, under 90% detected once. Germline CDR1 SNHLY, CDR2 FYNNEI. The trim removed 11 bases at V and 0 bases at J, leaving 12 bases unmatched. CDR3 size: 16 residues. The sequence was collected from a woman in her forties in good health and CMV-seronegative. The chain carries TRBV2 and TRBJ2-3; TRBD2 aligns across 9 bases. Sequencing input: PBMCs. The CDR3 nucleotides are TGTGCCGGCGGGGGGGCGGGCAGGGGCAGCACAGATACGCAGTATTTT. This sequence encodes CAGGGAGRGSTDTQYF.